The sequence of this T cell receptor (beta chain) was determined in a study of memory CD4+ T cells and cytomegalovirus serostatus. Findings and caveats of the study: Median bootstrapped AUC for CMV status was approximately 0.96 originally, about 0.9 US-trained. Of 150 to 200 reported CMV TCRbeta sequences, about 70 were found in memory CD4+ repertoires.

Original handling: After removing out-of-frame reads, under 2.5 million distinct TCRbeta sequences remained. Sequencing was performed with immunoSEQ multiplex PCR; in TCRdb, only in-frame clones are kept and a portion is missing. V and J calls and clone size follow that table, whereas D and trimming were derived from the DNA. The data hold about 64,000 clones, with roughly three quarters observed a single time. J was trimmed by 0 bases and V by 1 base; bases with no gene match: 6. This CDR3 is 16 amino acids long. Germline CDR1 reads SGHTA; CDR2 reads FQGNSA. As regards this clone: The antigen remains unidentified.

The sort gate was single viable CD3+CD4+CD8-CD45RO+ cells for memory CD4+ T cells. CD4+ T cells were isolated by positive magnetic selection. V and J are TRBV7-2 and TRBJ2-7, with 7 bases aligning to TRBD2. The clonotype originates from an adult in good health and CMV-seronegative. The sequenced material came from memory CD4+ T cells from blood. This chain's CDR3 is CASSLVGEGSSYEQYF. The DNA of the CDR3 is TGTGCCAGCAGCTTAGTCGGGGAGGGCAGCTCCTACGAGCAGTACTTC.